This record covers a single T cell receptor (beta chain). Antigen: not known. TCRdb called the 5' RACE reads again in MiXCR, with one record for every CDR3 protein. Of fewer than 200,000 distinct CDR3 sequences listed, less than 20% are singletons. These data are taken from a study of T-cell memory formation after mild COVID-19. Study-wide background: Clusters were largely donor specific. Study outcomes and limitations: The SARS-CoV-2 specificity of second-wave clones reaching peak at day 37 remained unverified. Balance between CD4 and CD8 was seen in clones contracting day 15 to 85, and a CD4+ lean was seen in later expanders.

The CDR3 contains 15 residues. V dropped 0 bases and J dropped 0 bases, with 10 bases sitting between them. Germline V CDR1 and CDR2: SGHRS, YFSETQ. V is TRBV5-1 and J is TRBJ2-7; D assignment may be TRBD1 or TRBD2 (5 bases each). The sample taken for sequencing was PBMCs or a T cell subset sorted from them (not recorded which). This TCR was sampled from a man between 18 and 35 years old who had mild COVID-19 (a few samples of this study predate the infection). Cell type and time point are not known. The CDR3 DNA reads as TGCGCCAGCAGCTTGGGGTTGGGGGTCTCCTACGAGCAGTACTTC. Encoded protein: CASSLGLGVSYEQYF. Variable domain in full (rest from reference TRBV5-1 and TRBJ2-7): KAGVTQTPRYLIKTRGQQVTLSCSPISGHRSVSWYQQTPGQGLQFLFEYFSETQRNKGNFPGRFSGRQFSNSRSEMNVSTLELGDSALYLCASSLGLGVSYEQYFGPGTRLTVT.